Sequencing of this TCR beta chain was carried out in a study of T cell repertoires in cytomegalovirus infection (dated by TCRdb to the late 2010s). Turning to the overall study: Donor HLA type was relevant to the analysis, because carriage of CMV infection together with the matching HLA type was indicated by public TCR beta signatures. Findings and caveats that apply to the study as a whole: The ex vivo response was dominated by HLA-C-restricted CMV-specific TCR beta clonotypes, which also provided the single most frequent clonotype in two of eight donors. Carriers of CMV infection plus the relevant HLA type were discriminated by the cumulative frequency of public TCR beta family members in the study cohort and in an independent roughly 320-donor cohort.

In the case of this clonotype: Its target antigen remains unknown. No base-level quality is on record; no much larger clone is a single base apart.

These reads were obtained on an Illumina HiSeq 1500. Using fastp trimming at Q25 and MiXCR clonotype assembly, TCRdb reanalyzed the public sequencing data and kept in-frame beta chains. Entries that share a CDR3 protein sequence are merged under the most common genes and DNA. Counted in this sample were roughly 320,000 distinct CDR3 sequences; roughly a tenth of them appeared once. The ten top clones hold less than 3% of the sample. The clonotype was recovered from a human donor in good health (CMV status not recorded). Some clones in this sample may be carry-over from other donors' samples. The sample consisted of PBMCs.

The DNA sequence is as follows: TGTGCCAGCAGTTACCAACCGGGACAGGGGGCTGATAGCAATCAGCCCCAGCATTTT. It codes for CASSYQPGQGADSNQPQHF. The rearrangement combines TRBV6-2 or TRBV6-3 with TRBJ1-5, with TRBD1 identical over 12 junction bases. From the cysteine up to the phenylalanine, the CDR3 has a length of 19 residues. CDR3 DNA is the only sequence kept; it has 57 bases, read in frame from the first base. For this chain, trimming is 2 bases at the V end and 0 bases at the J end, and the number of junction bases without a gene match is 8. CDR1 and CDR2 were assigned from the germline V gene as MNHEY and SVGEGT.